These T cell receptor beta chains were read from a single sample in a study of T cell responses to AZD1222 COVID-19 vaccine. Produced via immunoSEQ multiplex PCR; TCRdb's table is partial and in-frame only. The data contain 120,000 to 150,000 clones, about nine tenths of them singletons. Sequences were derived from peripheral blood, sampled on day 0 of AZD1222 vaccination. Source of these receptors: an adult in good health. Both conserved end residues are part of each CDR3. The D gene is left open where the match is weak. Clone size is stated in some rows and not others, as once, few, many or a class when expanded.

size: NA
D: TRBD1
V: TRBV14
J: TRBJ2-1
DNA: TGTGCCAGCAGCCAAGCGACAGGGGTTTCCTACAATGAGCAGTTCTTC
CDR3: CASSQATGVSYNEQFF

size: once
D: TRBD1
V: TRBV3-1/TRBV3-2
J: TRBJ1-1
DNA: TGTGCCAGCCGCCGGGACAGGGGGTCCGTTGAAGCTTTCTTT
CDR3: CASRRDRGSVEAFF

size: NA
D: NA
V: TRBV7-6
J: TRBJ1-5
DNA: TGTGCCAGCAGCTTGGTAATGGGGTGGAATCAGCCCCAGCATTTT
CDR3: CASSLVMGWNQPQHF

size: NA
D: TRBD1
V: TRBV11-3
J: TRBJ1-1
DNA: TGTGCCAGCAGAACAGGGGCGGCAGAGACTGAAGCTTTCTTT
CDR3: CASRTGAAETEAFF

size: NA
D: NA
V: TRBV19
J: TRBJ1-1
DNA: TGTGCCAGTCTTTCTGGGCGGGGAGGCACTGAAGCTTTCTTT
CDR3: CASLSGRGGTEAFF

size: NA
D: NA
V: TRBV7-2
J: TRBJ1-6
DNA: TGTGCCAGCAGCTTAGGAGGGGCCTATAATTCACCCCTCCACTTT
CDR3: CASSLGGAYNSPLHF

size: NA
D: NA
V: TRBV2
J: TRBJ2-1
DNA: TGTGCCAGCAGTGAAAGACAGATCTCCTACAATGAGCAGTTCTTC
CDR3: CASSERQISYNEQFF

size: once
D: NA
V: TRBV5-1
J: TRBJ2-3
DNA: TGCGCCAGCAGCGCACTAGCAGGCACAGATACGCAGTATTTT
CDR3: CASSALAGTDTQYF

size: once
D: NA
V: TRBV27
J: TRBJ2-1
DNA: TGTGCCAGCAGCCACATCTTGCGGAGGTCCTACAATGAGCAGTTCTTC
CDR3: CASSHILRRSYNEQFF

size: NA
D: NA
V: TRBV19
J: TRBJ1-1
DNA: TGTGCCAGTAGTATAGTAACCGCCGGGAACACTGAAGCTTTCTTT
CDR3: CASSIVTAGNTEAFF

size: few
D: NA
V: TRBV6-2/TRBV6-3
J: TRBJ1-1
DNA: TGTGCCAGCAGTTACAGGAGCGCTGAAGCTTTCTTT
CDR3: CASSYRSAEAFF

size: NA
D: NA
V: TRBV6-4
J: TRBJ2-3
DNA: TGTGCCAGCAGTGACTCGGCAGATACGCAGTATTTT
CDR3: CASSDSADTQYF

size: NA
D: NA
V: TRBV7-9
J: TRBJ1-2
DNA: TGTGCCAGCAGTCCCTCCGCCCGGGGTAGGATCAACTATGGCTACACCTTC
CDR3: CASSPSARGRINYGYTF

size: NA
D: TRBD1
V: TRBV11-2
J: TRBJ1-4
DNA: TGTGCCAGCAGCTTACTCACAGGGGGAGAAAAACTGTTTTTT
CDR3: CASSLLTGGEKLFF

size: NA
D: NA
V: TRBV30
J: TRBJ2-7
DNA: TGTGCCTGGAGGCAAAGCTCCTACGAGCAGTACTTC
CDR3: CAWRQSSYEQYF

size: NA
D: TRBD1
V: TRBV6-2/TRBV6-3
J: TRBJ2-1
DNA: TGTGCCAGCAGTCCGGACAGGTCCTACAATGAGCAGTTCTTC
CDR3: CASSPDRSYNEQFF

size: NA
D: NA
V: TRBV15
J: TRBJ1-4
DNA: TGTGCCTCACAGATCGGGGTTGGGACTAATGAAAAACTGTTTTTT
CDR3: CASQIGVGTNEKLFF

size: NA
D: NA
V: TRBV14
J: TRBJ1-2
DNA: TGTGCCAGCAGCCAAGAGTCAGACTATGGCTACACCTTC
CDR3: CASSQESDYGYTF

size: NA
D: TRBD1
V: TRBV25-1
J: TRBJ1-3
DNA: TGTGCCAGCAGCGGGGGACAGATACCCTCTGGAAACACCATATATTTT
CDR3: CASSGGQIPSGNTIYF

size: NA
D: NA
V: TRBV23-1
J: TRBJ1-2
DNA: TGCGCCAGCAGTCACCCCCCGAGCCATGGCTACACCTTC
CDR3: CASSHPPSHGYTF

size: once
D: NA
V: TRBV5-1
J: TRBJ1-2
DNA: TGCGCCAGCAGCTTGGTGGGGGGCGAAAGCTATGGCTACACCTTC
CDR3: CASSLVGGESYGYTF

size: NA
D: TRBD1
V: TRBV15
J: TRBJ1-2
DNA: TGTGCCACCAGCAGACCAAGACAGGGGTCGGGCTACACCTTC
CDR3: CATSRPRQGSGYTF

size: NA
D: TRBD2
V: TRBV5-5
J: TRBJ2-5
DNA: TGTGCCAGCAGCTTGGCGGCTAGCGGGAGGGCCCTCCAAGAGACCCAGTACTTC
CDR3: CASSLAASGRALQETQYF

size: NA
D: NA
V: TRBV7-6
J: TRBJ2-7
DNA: TGTGCCAGCAGCTTAGGGCCCATGGGGTACGAGCAGTACTTC
CDR3: CASSLGPMGYEQYF

size: NA
D: TRBD2
V: TRBV14
J: TRBJ2-7
DNA: TGTGCCAGCAGCCACTTATTCGGCGCGGGAGACTACGAGCAGTACTTC
CDR3: CASSHLFGAGDYEQYF

size: NA
D: NA
V: TRBV7-9
J: TRBJ1-2
DNA: TGTGCCAGCAGCTCCCATGGACCAAACAACTATGGCTACACCTTC
CDR3: CASSSHGPNNYGYTF

size: NA
D: NA
V: TRBV6-1
J: TRBJ1-6
DNA: TGTGCCAGCAGTGAAGCCCGAGTCGGGTCTGCGGAGGAACCCCTCCACTTT
CDR3: CASSEARVGSAEEPLHF

size: NA
D: NA
V: TRBV7-2
J: TRBJ2-1
DNA: TGTGCCAGCAGCTTATACGGGACGTATCATGAGCAGTTCTTC
CDR3: CASSLYGTYHEQFF

size: NA
D: NA
V: TRBV2
J: TRBJ1-2
DNA: TGTGCCAGCAGGGGGGATCCCTATGGCTACACCTTC
CDR3: CASRGDPYGYTF

size: NA
D: NA
V: TRBV30
J: TRBJ2-7
DNA: TGTGCCTGGGGTGAGGGCTACGAGCAGTACTTC
CDR3: CAWGEGYEQYF

size: NA
D: TRBD2
V: TRBV29-1
J: TRBJ2-2
DNA: TGCAGCGTCGCAACTAGCGGGGGAGACACCGGGGAGCTGTTTTTT
CDR3: CSVATSGGDTGELFF

size: NA
D: TRBD1
V: TRBV10-1
J: TRBJ2-5
DNA: TGCGCCAGCAGTAGGGGGCGAGAGACCCAGTACTTC
CDR3: CASSRGRETQYF

size: NA
D: TRBD2
V: TRBV7-3
J: TRBJ2-1
DNA: TGTGCCAGCAGACCTAGCGGGATTAATGAGCAGTTCTTC
CDR3: CASRPSGINEQFF

size: NA
D: NA
V: TRBV2
J: TRBJ1-5
DNA: TGTGCCAGCAGTGAAGCGTCCGAAGGGCCCCAGCATTTT
CDR3: CASSEASEGPQHF

size: NA
D: NA
V: TRBV5-1
J: TRBJ2-5
DNA: TGCGCCAGCAGCTTGATGATCCAAGAGACCCAGTACTTC
CDR3: CASSLMIQETQYF

size: NA
D: TRBD1
V: TRBV25-1
J: TRBJ1-6
DNA: TGTGCCAGCAAGGGACAGTATAATTCACCCCTCCACTTT
CDR3: CASKGQYNSPLHF

size: NA
D: TRBD2
V: TRBV7-9
J: TRBJ2-1
DNA: TGTGCCAGCAGCTCCCGGGGGGGAGGGGAGCAGTTCTTC
CDR3: CASSSRGGGEQFF

size: NA
D: NA
V: TRBV5-3
J: TRBJ2-7
DNA: TGTGCCAGAAGCTTGGATCGGGGAATCAGTGGCGAGCAGTACTTC
CDR3: CARSLDRGISGEQYF

size: NA
D: TRBD1
V: TRBV3-1/TRBV3-2
J: TRBJ1-6
DNA: TGTGCCAGCAGCCAGGGACAGGGGAGGGGAGATTCACCCCTCCACTTT
CDR3: CASSQGQGRGDSPLHF

size: NA
D: TRBD1
V: TRBV9
J: TRBJ2-7
DNA: TGTGCCAGCAGCGGGGGACAGGGACTATACGAGCAGTACTTC
CDR3: CASSGGQGLYEQYF

size: NA
D: TRBD1
V: TRBV7-8
J: TRBJ2-7
DNA: TGTGCCAGCAGCTTAGTAGGGACAGTGCAACGCGAGCAGTACTTC
CDR3: CASSLVGTVQREQYF

size: once
D: NA
V: TRBV3-1/TRBV3-2
J: TRBJ1-2
DNA: TGTGCCAGCAGCCCCTTTGCGGGGGGTATATATGGCTACACCTTC
CDR3: CASSPFAGGIYGYTF

size: NA
D: NA
V: TRBV5-1
J: TRBJ2-1
DNA: TGCGCCAGCAGCTTGGGGGGGCTCTACAATGAGCAGTTCTTC
CDR3: CASSLGGLYNEQFF

size: NA
D: NA
V: TRBV14
J: TRBJ1-3
DNA: TGTGCCAGCAGCCAGAGGGGGAGCCACTCTGGAAACACCATATATTTT
CDR3: CASSQRGSHSGNTIYF

size: once
D: NA
V: TRBV6-5
J: TRBJ2-1
DNA: TGTGCCAGCAGTTACTCGGGGGCTAGATTGGATGAGCAGTTCTTC
CDR3: CASSYSGARLDEQFF